Listed below are T cell receptor beta chains from one sample, sequenced in a study of T cell responses to AZD1222 COVID-19 vaccine. Clones were sequenced by immunoSEQ multiplex PCR, and TCRdb holds only the in-frame ones, with some missing. Of about 110,000 clones listed, 75% to 90% were seen once; the top ten hold around 4.5%. The sequencing here drew on peripheral blood, taken on day 0 of AZD1222 vaccination. The receptors originated from an adult in good health. Each CDR3 is given with its conserved first and last residue. D genes are given only for firm matches. A row's size may be missing; if present it is once, few, many or a size class.

V	size	J	D	DNA	CDR3
TRBV6-6	.	TRBJ2-3	TRBD1	TGTGCCAGCACCCGGGGACAGGGCACAGATACGCAGTATTTT	CASTRGQGTDTQYF
TRBV7-3	few	TRBJ1-1	.	TGTGCCAGCAGCTTAACGGAGGAGCGTGAAGCTTTCTTT	CASSLTEEREAFF
TRBV6-2/TRBV6-3	.	TRBJ2-3	.	TGTGCCAGCAGTTACCGGGGGAGGGGGCGGACGCAGTATTTT	CASSYRGRGRTQYF
TRBV2	.	TRBJ2-7	.	TGTGCCAGCACCCGGGGGGCAGCCTACGAGCAGTACTTC	CASTRGAAYEQYF
TRBV5-1	.	TRBJ2-3	TRBD1	TGCGCCAGCAGCCGGGGGACAGGGGCAGATACGCAGTATTTT	CASSRGTGADTQYF
TRBV6-5	.	TRBJ1-3	.	TGTGCCAGCAGTTATGGGCGAGGGGCCCGGGGAAACACCATATATTTT	CASSYGRGARGNTIYF
TRBV6-5	.	TRBJ1-2	TRBD1	TGTGCCAGCAGTACCCCTCGACAGGGGTACTATGGCTACACCTTC	CASSTPRQGYYGYTF
TRBV5-1	few	TRBJ1-6	.	TGCGCCAGCAGCTTCGTCGAAACGGATGATAATTCACCCCTCCACTTT	CASSFVETDDNSPLHF
TRBV6-6	once	TRBJ2-7	TRBD1	TGTGCCAGCAGACCAGGGGGTGGAACCTACGAGCAGTACTTC	CASRPGGGTYEQYF
TRBV13	.	TRBJ1-1	.	TGTGCCAGCAGCAGAGGGACCACTGAAGCTTTCTTT	CASSRGTTEAFF
TRBV4-3	.	TRBJ2-2	TRBD2	TGCGCCAGCAGCCAAGCCCTTCTGGGGGGGTCGCTCACCGGGGAGCTGTTTTTT	CASSQALLGGSLTGELFF
TRBV19	.	TRBJ1-4	.	TGTGCCAGTAGTATAATAGGGTTTAATGAAAAACTGTTTTTT	CASSIIGFNEKLFF
TRBV4-1	.	TRBJ2-5	.	TGCGCCAGCAGCGTCCCCCCCCTTCGGGCTGATGTGGAGACCCAGTACTTC	CASSVPPLRADVETQYF
TRBV7-2	few	TRBJ2-1	.	TGTGCCAGCAGCTTAGGAGGGGGTTACAATGAGCAGTTCTTC	CASSLGGGYNEQFF
TRBV28	.	TRBJ1-2	TRBD1	TGTGCCAGCAGTTTACTACAGGGGGCGGCGTTGGGGAATGGCTACACCTTC	CASSLLQGAALGNGYTF
TRBV20-1	.	TRBJ2-5	.	TGCAGTGCTATTCCTGGTGAGACCCAGTACTTC	CSAIPGETQYF
TRBV7-2	.	TRBJ2-3	.	TGTGCCAGCAGTTATCGGGTGGAGGGCACAGATACGCAGTATTTT	CASSYRVEGTDTQYF
TRBV15	.	TRBJ1-1	TRBD1	TGTGCCACCAGCAGAGATCCCCCAACAGGGGGCACTGAAGCTTTCTTT	CATSRDPPTGGTEAFF
TRBV18	few	TRBJ1-2	.	TGTGCCAGCTCACCAGGACAGAGCTGGGGCTACACCTTC	CASSPGQSWGYTF
TRBV6-2/TRBV6-3	.	TRBJ1-1	TRBD1	TGTGCCAGCAGTTACCTCACAGGGGGCCCCAACACTGAAGCTTTCTTT	CASSYLTGGPNTEAFF
TRBV7-8	.	TRBJ1-5	.	TGTGCCAGCAGCTTACAGGGGCAAAGCAATCAGCCCCAGCATTTT	CASSLQGQSNQPQHF
TRBV5-6	.	TRBJ1-2	.	TGTGCCAGCAGCCGAACCCGGGACGCAGGCGGCTATGGCTACACCTTC	CASSRTRDAGGYGYTF
TRBV15	.	TRBJ1-1	.	TGTGCCACCAGCCCGAGATCCAGGGTAGTGGCTTTCTTT	CATSPRSRVVAFF
TRBV4-3	.	TRBJ1-2	TRBD1	TGCGCCAGCAGCCAAGAGAGGGGACAGCTCTATGGCTACACCTTC	CASSQERGQLYGYTF
TRBV27	.	TRBJ1-3	.	TGTGCCAGCAGCCTGACACGTTACTCTGGAAACACCATATATTTT	CASSLTRYSGNTIYF
TRBV7-8	.	TRBJ1-4	TRBD1	TGTGCCAGCAGCGGACAGGGGGCCATTAATGAAAAACTGTTTTTT	CASSGQGAINEKLFF
TRBV6-5	.	TRBJ1-2	TRBD1	TGTGCCAGCAGTTGGACAGGGGGCTACACCTTC	CASSWTGGYTF
TRBV4-1	.	TRBJ1-6	.	TGCGCCAGCAGCTGGGGAAATAATTCACCCCTCCACTTT	CASSWGNNSPLHF
TRBV5-8	.	TRBJ1-4	.	TGTGCCAGCAGCTTGGAGCGGGGGCCCATAACTAATGAAAAACTGTTTTTT	CASSLERGPITNEKLFF
TRBV6-2/TRBV6-3	.	TRBJ2-2	TRBD2	TGTGCCAGCAGTTACTCGACCGCCGTCGGGAGGAGCACCGGGGAGCTGTTTTTT	CASSYSTAVGRSTGELFF
TRBV6-2/TRBV6-3	.	TRBJ2-7	.	TGTGCCAGCAGTTACTCGATTGCAGGGACCTACGAGCAGTACTTC	CASSYSIAGTYEQYF
TRBV28	.	TRBJ1-5	.	TGTGCCAGCAGTTTATTTGAGGGGTACGGGCCGCCCCAGCATTTT	CASSLFEGYGPPQHF
TRBV4-3	once	TRBJ2-1	.	TGCGCCAGCAGCCAAGATCCGTTTGAAACATACAATGAGCAGTTCTTC	CASSQDPFETYNEQFF
TRBV9	once	TRBJ2-7	.	TGTGCCAGCAGCGTAGGGAACGAGCGGAAGCAGTACTTC	CASSVGNERKQYF
TRBV5-1	.	TRBJ2-1	TRBD2	TGCGCCAGCAGCGGACTAGCGGGCCTCGCAGATGAGCAGTTCTTC	CASSGLAGLADEQFF
TRBV6-1	.	TRBJ2-7	TRBD2	TGTGCCAGCAGTGAGCAGGGAGGGGCCTACGAGCAGTACTTC	CASSEQGGAYEQYF
TRBV2	.	TRBJ1-1	TRBD1	TGTGCCAGCCTTTCGAGGACAGGGGGCTCTCCTGAAGCTTTCTTT	CASLSRTGGSPEAFF
TRBV30	.	TRBJ1-2	TRBD1	TGTGCCTGGAGGGACAGGGGGTCCCCCTATGGCTACACCTTC	CAWRDRGSPYGYTF
TRBV12-3/TRBV12-4	.	TRBJ1-1	TRBD1	TGTGCCAGCAGTTTGGACAGGGACACTGAAGCTTTCTTT	CASSLDRDTEAFF
TRBV6-6	.	TRBJ1-1	.	TGTGCCAGCAGTTCCAGGCAGGGGAACACTGAAGCTTTCTTT	CASSSRQGNTEAFF
TRBV24-1	.	TRBJ1-2	.	TGTGCCACCAGTGCAGACAGATCCTATGGCTACACCTTC	CATSADRSYGYTF
TRBV12-3/TRBV12-4	.	TRBJ2-1	.	TGTGCCAGCAGTTTGGGGTCTGAGCAGTTCTTC	CASSLGSEQFF
TRBV7-6	.	TRBJ1-1	.	TGTGCCAGCTCCCCTATGCTGAACACTGAAGCTTTCTTT	CASSPMLNTEAFF
TRBV30	.	TRBJ1-2	TRBD1	TGTGCCTGGAGTGTACTGGACAGGGGAACGCCAGCTGGCTACACCTTC	CAWSVLDRGTPAGYTF
TRBV5-4	.	TRBJ1-2	TRBD1	TGTGCCAGCAGCTTGGCCCCTGGACAGGGGGCTTATGGCTACACCTTC	CASSLAPGQGAYGYTF
TRBV4-3	.	TRBJ2-1	TRBD2	TGCGCCAGCAGCCAAGAGTTAGCGGGAGTCGACAATGAGCAGTTCTTC	CASSQELAGVDNEQFF